This is a list of T cell receptor beta chains from one sample in a study of cytomegalovirus exposure and HLA in healthy donors. Libraries were prepared by immunoSEQ multiplex PCR; TCRdb keeps only in-frame clonotypes and omits some of them. In the table there are around 170,000 clones, just over 75% of which are singletons. Material for sequencing was PBMCs. These receptors were taken from a man aged 18-30 years in good health and CMV-seronegative. Both conserved end residues are part of each CDR3. Each record gives: V gene, J gene, CDR3 protein.

TRBV9	TRBJ2-3	CASSVDSPPSTDTQYF
TRBV7-9	TRBJ2-7	CASSLIWSADEQYF
TRBV18	TRBJ1-4	CASSPYDRQQNEKLFF
TRBV7-9	TRBJ1-1	CASSRSVNTEAFF
TRBV7-2	TRBJ2-3	CASSLLRTSGGTDTQYF
TRBV18	TRBJ2-7	CASSPAGTGWSYEQYF
TRBV9	TRBJ2-7	CASSVQAGTTYEQYF
TRBV5-4	TRBJ2-5	CATKQTGTGAGETQYF
TRBV6-1	TRBJ2-1	CASPGTGVYNEQFF
TRBV4-2	TRBJ1-4	CASSQEQGSNEKLFF
TRBV5-1	TRBJ2-7	CASSDKQGAVFVGAYEQYF
TRBV5-6	TRBJ2-7	CASSWGGTWYEQYF
TRBV15	TRBJ1-2	CATSRLQGGYGYTF
TRBV7-2	TRBJ2-2	CASSFNSATVGRDAGELFF
TRBV5-4	TRBJ2-1	CASSFPGGSNEQFF
TRBV2	TRBJ2-5	CASRELLGRPETQYF
TRBV25-1	TRBJ2-7	CASSGNRYEQYF
TRBV11-3	TRBJ1-5	CASSLGGVQPQHF
TRBV30	TRBJ2-2	CAWSVSGELFF
TRBV27	TRBJ2-2	CASSFLGGTDTGELFF
TRBV4-2	TRBJ2-1	CASSQGSRGYNEQFF
TRBV7-9	TRBJ1-4	CASSLARGSGVTNEKLFF
TRBV27	TRBJ2-3	CASSSSGPFGAWGDTQYF
TRBV15	TRBJ1-2	CATSRDFGQVVSYGYTF
TRBV7-9	TRBJ2-4	CASNPPGQGYNIQYF
TRBV29-1	TRBJ2-7	CSVEERQGASKYF
TRBV7-2	TRBJ2-1	CASSLRQALAGHNEQFF
TRBV5-5	TRBJ2-5	CASSLTGTTETQYF
TRBV13	TRBJ1-1	CASSPLPRIEAFF
TRBV7-9	TRBJ1-1	CASSLRGQNTEAFF
TRBV25-1	TRBJ2-1	CASSESRADEQFF
TRBV28	TRBJ2-2	CASSIPTGSRGELFF
TRBV28	TRBJ1-2	CASTTGTGAGYTF
TRBV9	TRBJ1-1	CASSVLQAGTEAFF
TRBV7-2	TRBJ2-1	CASSLASVIPEQFF
TRBV7-2	TRBJ2-5	CASSPQQETQYF
TRBV29-1	TRBJ2-5	CSVRSGRETQYF
TRBV5-1	TRBJ2-1	CASSSGSSYNEQFF
TRBV7-9	TRBJ2-3	CASSHRDRARSSTDTQYF
TRBV5-6	TRBJ1-2	CASSFTDRPNYGYTF
TRBV7-7	TRBJ2-1	CASSLRAGTSGSRNYNEQFF
TRBV6-6	TRBJ2-7	CASSYHRTRRDEQYF
TRBV5-1	TRBJ1-1	CASSNDPAGSGRAFF
TRBV18	TRBJ2-3	CASSPDRVSDTQYF
TRBV6-1	TRBJ1-5	CASSEGWGRSQPQHF
TRBV27	TRBJ2-7	CASSRQGLRYFDEQYF
TRBV6-1	TRBJ2-1	CASSATSGGTYNEQFF
TRBV29-1	-	CSVGLAETYEQYF
TRBV19	TRBJ1-2	CASSIKGTGDYGYTF
TRBV11-1	TRBJ2-7	CASSWTSGGHYEQYF
TRBV10-3	TRBJ2-1	CAILGHAGVYNEQFF
TRBV5-3	TRBJ2-5	CARSGSETQYF